This TCR beta chain was found in a study of CD8+CD57+ T cells in acquired aplastic anemia. Study-wide results and limits: Patients did not significantly differ from controls in CD8+ Simpson's diversity.

The template for TCR beta VDJ and CDR3 sequence profiling was genomic DNA. TCRdb reprocessed the reads via MiXCR and lists one record per CDR3 protein. This sample has approximately 190,000 distinct CDR3 sequences, with roughly half found just once. Germline V CDR1 and CDR2: LNHNV, YYDKDF (reference sequence). V shed 6 bases and J shed 0 bases, with 6 bases lying between them. The length of the CDR3 is 13 residues. Concerning this clonotype: Antigen unknown.

The authors sequenced patients whose flow cytometry had shown CD8+CD57+ cell expansion. V and J are TRBV15 and TRBJ2-1; D is ambiguous. The sequenced sample consisted of sorted CD4+, CD8+, or CD8+CD57+ T cells (not recorded which) from PBMCs. The clonotype comes from a human donor with aplastic anemia. CDR3 in amino acids: CATRRGSYNEQFF. In DNA form, the CDR3 reads TGTGCCACCAGACGCGGCTCCTACAATGAGCAGTTCTTC.